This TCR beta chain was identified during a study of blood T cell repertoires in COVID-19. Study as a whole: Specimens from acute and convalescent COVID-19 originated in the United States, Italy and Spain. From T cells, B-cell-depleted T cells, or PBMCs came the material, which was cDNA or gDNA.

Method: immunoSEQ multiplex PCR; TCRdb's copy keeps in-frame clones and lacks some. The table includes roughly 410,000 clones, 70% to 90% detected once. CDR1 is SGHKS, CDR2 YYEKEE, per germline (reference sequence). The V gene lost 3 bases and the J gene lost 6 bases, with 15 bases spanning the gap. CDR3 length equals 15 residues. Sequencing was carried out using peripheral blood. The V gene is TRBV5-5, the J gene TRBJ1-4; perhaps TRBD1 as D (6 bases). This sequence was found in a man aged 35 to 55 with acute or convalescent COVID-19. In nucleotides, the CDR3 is TGTGCCAGCAGCTCCCCGACAGGAACATATGAAAAACTGTTTTTT. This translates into CASSSPTGTYEKLFF.